The rows below give T cell receptor beta chains drawn from one sample of a study of control samples from healthy donors and cancer patients. The repertoire was sequenced with immunoSEQ multiplex PCR; TCRdb's copy has only in-frame clones and lacks some. This table has some 74,000 clones, roughly 90% appearing once. Sequencing input: blood. These receptors were taken from a woman between 45 and 60 years old in good health. The CDR3 runs from the conserved cysteine through the conserved F or W. D genes are given only for firm matches. Clone size is not always given. Where it is, it says once, few, many or a class for expanded clones.

D gene | J gene | V gene | clone size | CDR3 protein | CDR3 DNA
- | TRBJ2-7 | TRBV7-2 | once | CASSHLGPSYEQYF | TGTGCCAGCAGCCACTTAGGACCCTCCTACGAGCAGTACTTC
TRBD1 | TRBJ2-7 | TRBV5-1 | - | CASSPEARTGGYEQYF | TGCGCCAGCAGCCCGGAGGCCCGGACAGGCGGATACGAGCAGTACTTC
TRBD1 | TRBJ1-1 | TRBV29-1 | - | CSVEGTGTSDTEAFF | TGCAGCGTTGAAGGGACAGGGACATCAGACACTGAAGCTTTCTTT
- | TRBJ1-2 | TRBV18 | - | CASSPGSDYGYTF | TGTGCCAGCTCACCAGGGTCGGACTATGGCTACACCTTC
TRBD1 | TRBJ1-2 | TRBV10-2 | - | CASSDRQGANYGYTF | TGCGCCAGCAGTGACCGCCAGGGGGCTAACTATGGCTACACCTTC
TRBD1 | TRBJ1-1 | TRBV7-9 | - | CASSSQDRAKAFF | TGTGCCAGCAGCTCCCAGGACAGGGCAAAAGCTTTCTTT
TRBD1 | TRBJ2-2 | TRBV5-6 | many | CASSLVQGDTGELFF | TGTGCCAGCAGCTTGGTACAGGGGGACACCGGGGAGCTGTTTTTT
- | TRBJ1-5 | TRBV19 | - | CASNRQSNQPQHF | TGTGCCAGTAACAGACAGAGCAATCAGCCCCAGCATTTT
TRBD2 | TRBJ2-5 | TRBV4-1 | - | CASETCSRGGEETQYF | TGCGCCAGCGAGACGTGTTCGCGGGGGGGTGAAGAGACCCAGTACTTC
- | TRBJ1-1 | TRBV7-9 | - | CASSFDTEAFF | TGTGCCAGCAGCTTTGACACTGAAGCTTTCTTT
- | TRBJ1-5 | TRBV6-1 | - | CASSEGGNQPQHF | TGTGCCAGCAGTGAAGGTGGCAATCAGCCCCAGCATTTT
- | TRBJ2-7 | TRBV7-7 | - | CASGLEDYLYEQYF | TGTGCCAGCGGGTTAGAGGACTACCTCTACGAGCAGTACTTC
- | TRBJ1-2 | TRBV14 | - | CASSQGTGTWPIYGYTF | TGTGCCAGCAGCCAAGGAACCGGGACATGGCCCATCTATGGCTACACCTTC
- | TRBJ1-4 | TRBV24-1 | - | CATKDPAGGNEKLFF | TGTGCCACCAAGGATCCAGCCGGGGGTAATGAAAAACTGTTTTTT
TRBD1 | TRBJ2-1 | TRBV3-1/TRBV3-2 | - | CASSPHQQGPYNEQFF | TGTGCCAGCAGCCCGCACCAACAGGGGCCCTACAATGAGCAGTTCTTC
- | TRBJ1-1 | TRBV11-2 | - | CASSLDKARGAFF | TGTGCCAGCAGCTTAGATAAGGCAAGGGGAGCTTTCTTT
- | TRBJ2-3 | TRBV5-6 | - | CASSLGRGASDTQYF | TGTGCCAGCAGCTTAGGTCGAGGGGCTTCAGATACGCAGTATTTT
- | TRBJ1-6 | TRBV10-2 | once | CATKDNSINSPLHF | TGCGCCACCAAGGACAACTCGATTAATTCACCCCTCCACTTT
- | TRBJ1-6 | TRBV3-1/TRBV3-2 | - | CASSQAGSPLHF | TGTGCCAGCAGCCAAGCCGGCTCACCCCTCCACTTT
TRBD2 | TRBJ2-2 | TRBV3-1/TRBV3-2 | once | CASSPGTSTGELFF | TGTGCCAGCAGCCCCGGGACTAGCACCGGGGAGCTGTTTTTT
TRBD2 | TRBJ2-3 | TRBV7-2 | - | CASSLVPAGGPGTQYF | TGTGCCAGCAGCTTAGTGCCAGCGGGGGGGCCTGGTACGCAGTATTTT
- | TRBJ1-1 | TRBV19 | once | CASIGQEAFF | TGTGCCAGTATCGGACAAGAAGCTTTCTTT
TRBD1 | TRBJ1-2 | TRBV5-1 | - | CASSQGVEGGYTF | TGCGCCAGCAGCCAGGGGGTTGAGGGTGGCTACACCTTC
TRBD1 | TRBJ1-2 | TRBV29-1 | - | CSVSGQVGYTF | TGCAGCGTTTCCGGACAGGTTGGCTACACCTTC
TRBD1 | TRBJ1-1 | TRBV11-3 | - | CASSPSHDRAEAFF | TGTGCCAGCAGCCCCAGCCATGACAGGGCTGAAGCTTTCTTT
- | TRBJ2-1 | TRBV5-1 | once | CASTPQKVSGEQFF | TGCGCCAGCACCCCTCAAAAAGTGTCCGGTGAGCAGTTCTTC
- | TRBJ2-3 | TRBV19 | - | CASKGTGNTDTQYF | TGTGCCAGTAAAGGGACGGGAAACACAGATACGCAGTATTTT
- | TRBJ2-1 | TRBV2 | - | CASSVRQVEQFF | TGTGCCAGCAGTGTTCGGCAGGTTGAGCAGTTCTTC
- | TRBJ2-2 | TRBV29-1 | - | CSAEVVEDGELFF | TGCAGCGCTGAAGTGGTGGAGGACGGGGAGCTGTTTTTT
- | TRBJ1-3 | TRBV2 | few | CASRKTVPGNTIYF | TGTGCCAGCCGAAAGACAGTTCCTGGAAACACCATATATTTT
- | TRBJ1-6 | TRBV21-1 | - | CASSNRTRNSPLHF | TGTGCCAGCAGCAATAGGACACGTAATTCACCCCTCCACTTT
- | TRBJ2-3 | TRBV3-1/TRBV3-2 | - | CASTQGGLSDTQYF | TGTGCCAGCACCCAGGGCGGGCTGTCAGATACGCAGTATTTT
- | TRBJ2-3 | TRBV10-2 | - | CASSGTSDTQYF | TGCGCCAGCAGTGGGACGTCGGATACGCAGTATTTT
- | TRBJ1-2 | TRBV10-3 | once | CAISDPGRDWPYGYTF | TGTGCCATCAGTGACCCTGGGCGGGACTGGCCCTATGGCTACACCTTC
- | TRBJ2-7 | TRBV19 | once | CASRLTDHYEQYF | TGTGCCAGTAGACTTACCGACCACTACGAGCAGTACTTC
TRBD1 | TRBJ2-3 | TRBV6-5 | - | CASHLQGETDTQYF | TGTGCCAGCCACCTACAGGGGGAAACAGATACGCAGTATTTT
- | TRBJ2-3 | TRBV6-1 | - | CASSELVWSGTDTQYF | TGTGCCAGCAGTGAGCTTGTTTGGAGCGGCACAGATACGCAGTATTTT
- | TRBJ2-6 | TRBV11-2 | - | CASSSPRSGANVLTF | TGTGCCAGCAGCTCACCTCGTTCTGGGGCCAACGTCCTGACTTTC
- | TRBJ2-1 | TRBV2 | - | CASSEFGSSYNEQFF | TGTGCCAGCAGTGAATTCGGGAGCTCCTACAATGAGCAGTTCTTC
- | TRBJ1-5 | TRBV19 | - | CASSIVVRTNQPQHF | TGTGCCAGTAGTATAGTTGTACGGACTAATCAGCCCCAGCATTTT
- | TRBJ1-5 | TRBV19 | - | CASRGGAHSNQPQHF | TGTGCCAGTAGGGGAGGGGCCCATAGCAATCAGCCCCAGCATTTT
- | TRBJ1-2 | TRBV5-1 | - | CASSLEGYGYTF | TGCGCCAGCAGCCTAGAGGGCTATGGCTACACCTTC
- | TRBJ2-5 | TRBV2 | - | CASSGWAETQYF | TGTGCCAGCAGTGGATGGGCGGAGACCCAGTACTTC
TRBD1 | TRBJ1-3 | TRBV7-2 | - | CASSRTGWSSGNTIYF | TGTGCCAGCAGCAGGACAGGGTGGAGCTCTGGAAACACCATATATTTT
- | TRBJ1-2 | TRBV28 | - | CASGTEGEGNYGYTF | TGTGCCAGCGGAACGGAAGGGGAAGGCAACTATGGCTACACCTTC
- | TRBJ2-3 | TRBV5-4 | - | CASSLKLSSTDTQYF | TGTGCCAGCAGCTTAAAACTATCTAGCACAGATACGCAGTATTTT
TRBD2 | TRBJ2-1 | TRBV2 | - | CASRRTSGGANEQFF | TGTGCCAGCAGAAGGACTAGCGGGGGGGCTAATGAGCAGTTCTTC
- | TRBJ1-2 | TRBV3-1/TRBV3-2 | - | CASSQDGPYGYTF | TGTGCCAGCAGCCAAGATGGACCCTATGGCTACACCTTC
TRBD1 | TRBJ2-1 | TRBV11-2 | - | CASSLGGGQGAAEQFF | TGTGCCAGCAGCTTAGGTGGGGGACAGGGGGCGGCGGAGCAGTTCTTC
TRBD2 | TRBJ2-1 | TRBV4-2 | once | CASSQGSSAGDNEQFF | TGTGCCAGCAGCCAAGGAAGCTCAGCGGGGGACAATGAGCAGTTCTTC
TRBD1 | TRBJ1-1 | TRBV4-1 | - | CASSLYIGQAGTEAFF | TGCGCCAGCAGCCTCTATATTGGACAGGCGGGCACTGAAGCTTTCTTT
- | TRBJ1-1 | TRBV7-9 | - | CASSLGVGATTEAFF | TGTGCCAGCAGCTTAGGAGTGGGGGCTACGACTGAAGCTTTCTTT
TRBD2 | TRBJ2-3 | TRBV24-1 | - | CATSDFGGATDTQYF | TGTGCCACCAGTGATTTCGGGGGGGCGACAGATACGCAGTATTTT
TRBD2 | TRBJ2-1 | TRBV7-9 | - | CASSQTSGGVSYNEQFF | TGTGCCAGCAGCCAGACTAGCGGGGGCGTATCCTACAATGAGCAGTTCTTC
- | TRBJ1-2 | TRBV29-1 | once | CSVAPLPGEDGYTF | TGCAGCGTTGCCCCCTTACCAGGGGAGGATGGCTACACCTTC
- | TRBJ1-1 | TRBV10-3 | few | CAISEPNLNTEAFF | TGTGCCATCAGTGAGCCGAACTTGAACACTGAAGCTTTCTTT
- | TRBJ2-2 | TRBV7-9 | - | CASSLGAVLLFGELFF | TGTGCCAGCAGCTTAGGGGCAGTGCTCCTTTTCGGGGAGCTGTTTTTT